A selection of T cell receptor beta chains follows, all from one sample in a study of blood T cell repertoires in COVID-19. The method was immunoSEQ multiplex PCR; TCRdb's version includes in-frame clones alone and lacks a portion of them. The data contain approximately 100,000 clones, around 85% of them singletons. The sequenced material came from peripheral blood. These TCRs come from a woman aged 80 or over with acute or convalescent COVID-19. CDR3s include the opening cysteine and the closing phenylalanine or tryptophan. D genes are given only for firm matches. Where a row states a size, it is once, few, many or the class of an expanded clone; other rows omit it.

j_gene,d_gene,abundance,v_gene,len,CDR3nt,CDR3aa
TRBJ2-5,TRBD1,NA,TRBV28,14,TGTGCCAGCACCCTGGGACAGGGGGGACAGACCCAGTACTTC,CASTLGQGGQTQYF
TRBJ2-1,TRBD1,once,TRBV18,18,TGTGCCAGCTCACCAGGGACAGTTTGGGTCAATAAGCGCAATGAGCAGTTCTTC,CASSPGTVWVNKRNEQFF
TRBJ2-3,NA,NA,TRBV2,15,TGTGCCAGCAGTCCTAGCTTGCGGCGCGCAGATACGCAGTATTTT,CASSPSLRRADTQYF
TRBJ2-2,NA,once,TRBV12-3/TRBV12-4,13,TGTGCCAGCAGTCGGGTGCGGACCGGGGAGCTGTTTTTT,CASSRVRTGELFF
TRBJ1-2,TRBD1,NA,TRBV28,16,TGTGCCAGCAGTCTGGGACAGGGGGCAACTAACTATGGCTACACCTTC,CASSLGQGATNYGYTF
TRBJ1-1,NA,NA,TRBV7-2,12,TGTGCCAGCAGGGGCATGAACACTGAAGCTTTCTTT,CASRGMNTEAFF
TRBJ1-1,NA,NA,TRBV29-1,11,TGCAGCGTTGAGGAAGGGGGTGAAGCTTTCTTT,CSVEEGGEAFF
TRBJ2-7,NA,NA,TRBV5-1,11,TGCGCCAGCAGCTATCTCTACGAGCAGTACTTC,CASSYLYEQYF
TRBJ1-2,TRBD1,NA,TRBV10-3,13,TGTGCCATCACAAAACAGGGGGCTGATGGCTACACCTTC,CAITKQGADGYTF
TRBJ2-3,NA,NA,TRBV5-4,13,TGTGCCAGCAGTACCGGACAGACAGATACGCAGTATTTT,CASSTGQTDTQYF
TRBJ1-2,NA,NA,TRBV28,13,TGTGCCAGGCGCAGGGTCACGGACTATGGCTACACCTTC,CARRRVTDYGYTF
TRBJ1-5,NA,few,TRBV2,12,TGTGCCAGCAGTTGGCCGGGGCAGCCCCAGCATTTT,CASSWPGQPQHF
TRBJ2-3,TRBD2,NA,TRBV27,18,TGTGCCAGCAGTTTACGACTAGCGGGGGGAACTAGCACAGATACGCAGTATTTT,CASSLRLAGGTSTDTQYF
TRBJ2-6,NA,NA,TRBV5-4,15,TGTGCCAGCAGCCTCCGGAGTCCGGAAGCCAACGTCCTGACTTTC,CASSLRSPEANVLTF
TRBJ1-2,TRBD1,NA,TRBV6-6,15,TGTGCCAGCAGCCCAGGGACAGTAGCTAACTATGGCTACACCTTC,CASSPGTVANYGYTF
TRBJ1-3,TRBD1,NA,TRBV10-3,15,TGTGCCATCAGTGGGCAGGGGGGATATGGAAACACCATATATTTT,CAISGQGGYGNTIYF
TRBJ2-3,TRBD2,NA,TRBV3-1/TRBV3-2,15,TGTGCCAGCAGCCAAGTGGGGGGGGTCAGAGATACGCAGTATTTT,CASSQVGGVRDTQYF
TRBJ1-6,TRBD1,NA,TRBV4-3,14,TGCGCCAGCAGCTCCCAGGGGGGAAATTCACCCCTCCACTTT,CASSSQGGNSPLHF
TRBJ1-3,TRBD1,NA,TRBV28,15,TGTGCCAGCAGCCCCGTCGACAGGGGTGGAAACACCATATATTTT,CASSPVDRGGNTIYF
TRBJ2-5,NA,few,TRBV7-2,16,TGTGCCAGCAGCTTAGGGCAGGGCTGGGTTCAAGAGACCCAGTACTTC,CASSLGQGWVQETQYF
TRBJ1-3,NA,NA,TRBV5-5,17,TGTGCCAGCAGCTTAGATTTGAGTTCTTTCTCTGGAAACACCATATATTTT,CASSLDLSSFSGNTIYF
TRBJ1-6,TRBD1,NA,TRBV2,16,TGTGCCAGCAGGGGGCCAGGGGGCGATGGTAATTCACCCCTCCACTTT,CASRGPGGDGNSPLHF
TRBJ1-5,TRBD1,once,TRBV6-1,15,TGTGCCAGCAGTGAAGGGGGACAGGGCATTCAGCCCCAGCATTTT,CASSEGGQGIQPQHF